The clone carrying this T cell receptor beta chain was detected only a few times. This specimen belongs to a study of blood T cells in healthy people across ages. A second PCR, run for about 7 to 11 cycles, used a sample-barcoded 5' primer plus a J-beta primer mix. All cDNA molecules were each tagged by a template-switch adaptor with 12 random nucleotides. TCRdb re-called the 5' RACE reads with MiXCR, one entry per CDR3 protein. The data contain 650,000 to 1,000,000 distinct CDR3 sequences, under 40% of them seen just once; the ten biggest clones take up over 10%. This clonotype was sampled from a man between 18 and 35 years old in good health. Input material: blood.

CDR3 coding DNA: TGTGCCAGCATCGGACAGGACTCCTACAATGAGCAGTACTTC. This translates into CASIGQDSYNEQYF. The chain carries TRBV12-3 or TRBV12-4 and TRBJ2-1, with 7 bases fitting TRBD1. The J call could be wrong; TRBJ2-7 is a better fit for the DNA end. This CDR3 comprises 14 residues.